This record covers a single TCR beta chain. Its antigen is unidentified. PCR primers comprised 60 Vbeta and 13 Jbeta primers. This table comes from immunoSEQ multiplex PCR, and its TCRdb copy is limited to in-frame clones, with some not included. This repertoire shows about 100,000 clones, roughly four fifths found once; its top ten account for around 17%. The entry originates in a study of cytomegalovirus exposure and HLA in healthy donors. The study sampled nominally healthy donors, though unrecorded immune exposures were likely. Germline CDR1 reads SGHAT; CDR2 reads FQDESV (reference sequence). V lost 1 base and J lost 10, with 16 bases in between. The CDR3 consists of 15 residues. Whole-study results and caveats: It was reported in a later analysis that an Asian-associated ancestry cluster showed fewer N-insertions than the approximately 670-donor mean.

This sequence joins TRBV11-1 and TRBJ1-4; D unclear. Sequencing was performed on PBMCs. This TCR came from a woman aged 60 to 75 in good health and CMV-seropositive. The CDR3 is CASSLEARGSGKLFF. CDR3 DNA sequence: TGTGCCAGCAGCTTAGAGGCACGGGGATCGGGAAAACTGTTTTTT.